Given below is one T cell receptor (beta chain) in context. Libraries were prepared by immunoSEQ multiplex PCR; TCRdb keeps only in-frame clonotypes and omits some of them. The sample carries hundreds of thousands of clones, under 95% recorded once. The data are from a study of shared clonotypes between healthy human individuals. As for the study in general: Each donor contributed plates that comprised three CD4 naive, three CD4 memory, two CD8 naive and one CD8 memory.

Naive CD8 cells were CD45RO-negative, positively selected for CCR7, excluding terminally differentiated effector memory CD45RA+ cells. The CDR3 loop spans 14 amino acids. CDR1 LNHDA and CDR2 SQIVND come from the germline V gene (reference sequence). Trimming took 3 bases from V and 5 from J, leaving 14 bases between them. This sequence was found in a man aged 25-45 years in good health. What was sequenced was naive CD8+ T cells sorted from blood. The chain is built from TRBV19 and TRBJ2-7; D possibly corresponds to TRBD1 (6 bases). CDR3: CASSITGSGDEQYF. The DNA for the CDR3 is TGTGCCAGTAGTATTACAGGGTCCGGGGACGAGCAGTACTTC.